These 2 T cell receptor beta chains share one sample of origin, sequenced in a study of response to subunit inactivated influenza vaccine. TCRdb independently ran MiXCR on the RT-PCR reads; one entry per CDR3 protein. The repertoire holds some 500,000 distinct CDR3 sequences, with 10% to 15% as singletons. The starting material was PBMCs from blood, obtained roughly 47 days after vaccination. These TCRs come from a man aged 45-65 years who received an inactivated influenza vaccine.

This chain joins TRBV29-1 and TRBJ2-7; D possibly corresponds to TRBD1 (5 bases). The germline V and J ends were trimmed by 2 bases and 5 bases, with 10 bases remaining between them. The CDR3 loop spans 12 amino acids. CDR1 is SQVTM and CDR2 is ANQGSEA in the germline V gene. For the CDR3, the DNA is TGCAGCGTTGAAAAGGAAGGGGACGAGCAGTACTTC. Translation gives CSVEKEGDEQYF.

This clonotype was picked up a small number of times. V usage is TRBV20-1 and J usage is TRBJ2-7; TRBD1 or TRBD2 may be the D gene (5 bases each). Trimming removed 3 bases at V and 1 base at J, with 13 bases between. CDR1 is DFQATT, CDR2 SNEGSKA, per germline (reference sequence). The CDR3 runs 14 residues. CDR3 amino acids: CSASEGWGSYEQYF. DNA for the CDR3: TGCAGTGCTAGTGAGGGGTGGGGTTCCTACGAGCAGTACTTC.